This T cell receptor (beta chain) was recorded in a study of blood T cell repertoires in COVID-19. Repertoires were generated with immunoSEQ multiplex PCR, while TCRdb's copy carries only in-frame clones and drops some. Found here are roughly 350,000 clones, 88% of them singletons; the top ten hold roughly 6.6%. Germline values: CDR1 ENHRY, CDR2 SYGVKD. V was shortened by 10 bases and J by 2 bases, with 17 bases between the two germline ends. The CDR3 covers 14 residues. Source material: peripheral blood. This sequence joins TRBV10-3 and TRBJ2-5; D might be TRBD1 (5 bases). The sequence was obtained from a woman aged 70 to 79 with COVID-19, enrolled during active disease. This CDR3 is CATGQGRDQETQYF. Here the CDR3 DNA reads TGTGCCACCGGCCAGGGTAGGGATCAAGAGACCCAGTACTTC.